This T cell receptor (beta chain) was sequenced for a study of cytomegalovirus exposure and HLA in healthy donors. Trimming left V 7 bases short and J 5 bases short, with 9 bases between. Germline V CDR1 and CDR2: LGHNT, FRNRAP. This CDR3 contains 12 residues. Primers: 60 Vbeta forward and 13 Jbeta reverse. Repertoires were generated with immunoSEQ multiplex PCR, while TCRdb's copy carries only in-frame clones and drops some. Of approximately 170,000 clones in the sample, over 70% were seen once. V gene TRBV12-5 combines with J gene TRBJ2-1, with TRBD2 as a possible D gene (5 bases). The clonotype originates from a female donor in good health and CMV-seronegative. The sample taken for sequencing was PBMCs. For the CDR3, the DNA is TGTGCTAGTGCAGCGGAGGACAATGAGCAGTTCTTC. It is translated as CASAAEDNEQFF.